This TCR beta chain derives from a study of beta chain features in type 1 diabetes. The germline gives CDR1 MDHEN, CDR2 SYDVKM. The junction had 7 bases not matched to a gene; V was cut back by 8 bases and J by 0 bases. The CDR3 totals 16 residues. Expressed TCRB transcripts were sequenced because the entire RNA isolate underwent reverse transcription. Assay used: immunoSEQ multiplex PCR; TCRdb lists only in-frame clones, some missing. The sample carries 300,000 to 350,000 clones, 7% to 10% recorded once. Notes on this clone: Its specificity is unknown.

Broader study findings: Cells with high TCR expression could be over-represented when cDNA is sequenced. PCR might pick shorter templates more often, in the same way for patients and controls. VDJ junctions from patients with type 1 diabetes contained fewer insertions and more deletions. HLA effects on TCRB rearrangement stayed unresolved here. TCRB CDR3 length was moderately but significantly reduced in all four CD4+ subsets of Type 1 diabetes patients.

This chain uses TRBV28 with TRBJ1-3; 10 positions agree with TRBD1. Sequencing was performed on central memory CD4+ T cells from blood. This receptor was identified in a young man with type 1 diabetes. The CDR3 region is CASGGTGDSSGNTIYF. The CDR3 coding sequence is TGTGCCAGCGGCGGGACAGGGGATAGCTCTGGAAACACCATATATTTT.